The clone carrying this T cell receptor beta chain came up a few times. This record belongs to a study of T cells in Graves' hyperthyroidism and ophthalmopathy. Over 9 ml of fresh peripheral blood supplied the PBMCs. Trimming cost V 0 bases and J 1 base; bases outside gene matches: 4. CDR3 length: 16 amino acids. Germline V gene sequence: CDR1 MNHEY, CDR2 SVGEGT. The investigators amplified TCR beta CDR3 regions from RNA transcripts. TCR CDR3 underwent first-round RT-PCR with the HTBI primer set. TCRdb re-called the multiplex PCR reads with MiXCR, one entry per CDR3 protein. The table has around 620,000 distinct CDR3 sequences, over 12% seen once.

The sample was blood. This chain links TRBV6-2 or TRBV6-3 with TRBJ2-7; 9 bases match TRBD2. The clonotype comes from a woman aged 18-30 years with Graves' ophthalmopathy. The CDR3 DNA reads TGTGCCAGCAGTTACTCGATGGGACTAGCTTCCTACGAGCAGTACTTC. This translates into CASSYSMGLASYEQYF.